Listed below are T cell receptor beta chains from one sample, sequenced in a study of blood T cell repertoires in COVID-19. Data came from immunoSEQ multiplex PCR; TCRdb stores just in-frame clones and leaves some out. The repertoire holds hundreds of thousands of clones, with about nine tenths as singletons. Sequenced: PBMCs or T cells enriched from blood (not recorded which). These receptors all stem from a woman aged 18-29 years who had recovered from COVID-19. The CDR3 runs from the conserved cysteine through the conserved F or W. D genes are given only for firm matches. The size of a clone is reported for some rows only, either as once, few or many, or as a class for expanded clones.

D gene	CDR3 length	clone size	J gene	V gene	CDR3 DNA	CDR3 protein
.	15	.	TRBJ2-7	TRBV19	TGTGCCAGTAGTACCTTCCGGGGGTCGGGATACGAGCAGTACTTC	CASSTFRGSGYEQYF
.	14	.	TRBJ2-1	TRBV7-2	TGTGCCAGCAGCAGGCGGGCCCCGCGAGATGAGCAGTTCTTC	CASSRRAPRDEQFF
TRBD1	11	.	TRBJ1-3	TRBV10-1	TGCGCCAGGACAGGGGGAAACACCATATATTTT	CARTGGNTIYF
.	12	.	TRBJ2-2	TRBV5-1	TGCGCCAGCAGCTTGTTCTCCGGGGAGCTGTTTTTT	CASSLFSGELFF
.	12	.	TRBJ2-3	TRBV24-1	TGTGCCACCAGTCCAATCACAGATACGCAGTATTTT	CATSPITDTQYF
TRBD1	13	few	TRBJ1-2	TRBV27	TGTGCCAGCAGTTACACAGGGGACTATGGCTACACCTTC	CASSYTGDYGYTF
TRBD2	15	once	TRBJ2-5	TRBV19	TGTGCCAGTAGTGCGGGACTAGCGCCCCCCGGAACCCAGTACTTC	CASSAGLAPPGTQYF
.	14	.	TRBJ1-2	TRBV6-5	TGTGCCAGCAGTTACGACAGGCAGAACTATGGCTACACCTTC	CASSYDRQNYGYTF
.	14	many	TRBJ1-6	TRBV6-4	TGTGCCAGCAGTGGGGACACCTATAATTCACCCCTCCACTTT	CASSGDTYNSPLHF
TRBD1	15	.	TRBJ2-2	TRBV2	TGTGCCAGCCGGTTTGACAGGGACGGTGCCGGGGAGCTGTTTTTT	CASRFDRDGAGELFF
.	15	.	TRBJ2-3	TRBV7-9	TGTGCCAGCAGCCCCCCTTCGGGGGGCACAGATACGCAGTATTTT	CASSPPSGGTDTQYF
.	15	.	TRBJ1-1	TRBV7-3	TGTGCCAGCAGCTTAACTGGGACTCGGGACACTGAAGCTTTCTTT	CASSLTGTRDTEAFF
.	11	.	TRBJ1-2	TRBV28	TGTGCCAGCCAAAGAGAGTATGGCTACACCTTC	CASQREYGYTF
TRBD1	15	once	TRBJ1-1	TRBV19	TGTGCCAGCAGAATTTCGACAGGGGGGAACACTGAAGCTTTCTTT	CASRISTGGNTEAFF
TRBD1	15	.	TRBJ1-2	TRBV4-3	TGCGCCAGCAGCCAAGAATGGGGGACAGACTATGGCTACACCTTC	CASSQEWGTDYGYTF
TRBD2	16	.	TRBJ2-1	TRBV5-6	TGTGCCAGCAGCTCCGGGGGTCTAGCGGGAGGGATTGAGCAGTTCTTC	CASSSGGLAGGIEQFF
.	13	.	TRBJ1-2	TRBV7-2	TGTGCCAGCAGCTTAGGGCAGGATGGTGGCTACACCTTC	CASSLGQDGGYTF
.	14	.	TRBJ1-2	TRBV28	TGTGCCAGCAGCCAATTTTCCGGGGGCTATGGCTACACCTTC	CASSQFSGGYGYTF
TRBD1	15	.	TRBJ2-2	TRBV19	TGTGCCAGTAGTATCGTACAGGGGGCTAGCGGGGAGCTGTTTTTT	CASSIVQGASGELFF
.	13	.	TRBJ1-5	TRBV29-1	TGCAGCGTCCAGGGTGGAAGCAATCAGCCCCAGCATTTT	CSVQGGSNQPQHF
TRBD1	19	once	TRBJ2-5	TRBV5-1	TGCGCCAGCAGATACAGTACCGGGACAGGGACCGGGTCACAAGAGACCCAGTACTTC	CASRYSTGTGTGSQETQYF
TRBD2	15	.	TRBJ2-7	TRBV9	TGTGCCAGCAGCATCTCACTAGCGGCCGGCTACGAGCAGTACTTC	CASSISLAAGYEQYF
.	18	.	TRBJ1-1	TRBV7-3	TGTGCCAGCAGCTTATCTGGACTGTTGGAGGGAATGAACACTGAAGCTTTCTTT	CASSLSGLLEGMNTEAFF
.	12	.	TRBJ2-7	TRBV18	TGTGCCAGCTCACCTGCCAGATTCGAGCAGTACTTC	CASSPARFEQYF
.	14	.	TRBJ2-3	TRBV6-5	TGTGCCAGCGCTAGGGGGGGTTTCACAGATACGCAGTATTTT	CASARGGFTDTQYF
TRBD1	13	.	TRBJ1-5	TRBV5-4	TGTGCCAGCAGCTGGGACAGGGGACAGCCCCAGCATTTT	CASSWDRGQPQHF
TRBD2	15	.	TRBJ2-2	TRBV6-1	TGTGCCAGCAGTGAAGAAGCGGGAGGAACCGGGGAGCTGTTTTTT	CASSEEAGGTGELFF
.	15	.	TRBJ1-6	TRBV9	TGTGCCAGCAGCGTAAGCAGGGCCATTAATTCACCCCTCCACTTT	CASSVSRAINSPLHF
.	15	.	TRBJ1-2	TRBV27	TGTGCCAGCCGTGGCTCCGCGAGGGGGTCGGCTGGCTACACCTTC	CASRGSARGSAGYTF
TRBD1	14	.	TRBJ2-5	TRBV5-3	TGTGCCAGAAGCGGGGCAGGGGGTCAAGAGACCCAGTACTTC	CARSGAGGQETQYF
.	14	.	TRBJ2-4	TRBV11-2	TGTGCCAGCAGCCATTTCCGTAGCGGAAACATTCAGTACTTC	CASSHFRSGNIQYF
TRBD1	12	.	TRBJ1-1	TRBV12-3/TRBV12-4	TGTGCCAGCCAAAGCCCCGGGACAGTGGCTTTCTTT	CASQSPGTVAFF
.	13	.	TRBJ1-1	TRBV12-3/TRBV12-4	TGTGCCAGCACCCTCGACATGAACACTGAAGCTTTCTTT	CASTLDMNTEAFF
.	14	once	TRBJ1-1	TRBV18	TGTGCCAGCTCACCGGGACACGCGAACACTGAAGCTTTCTTT	CASSPGHANTEAFF
.	15	.	TRBJ2-7	TRBV6-5	TGTGCCAGCAGTTACTCGACCCACAGCTCCTACGAGCAGTACTTC	CASSYSTHSSYEQYF
.	15	.	TRBJ1-2	TRBV4-2	TGTGCCAGCAGCCAACTCCGAGTAGGGGCGGATGGCTACACCTTC	CASSQLRVGADGYTF
.	14	.	TRBJ2-2	TRBV2	TGTGCCAGCAGAGACAGGAGGAACACCGGGGAGCTGTTTTTT	CASRDRRNTGELFF
TRBD2	16	once	TRBJ2-3	TRBV6-5	TGTGCCAGCAGTTACGGAGCGGGGACTAGCACAGATACGCAGTATTTT	CASSYGAGTSTDTQYF
TRBD2	14	.	TRBJ2-7	TRBV18	TGTGCCAGCTCACCGCCCAGCGGGGTCTACGAGCAGTACTTC	CASSPPSGVYEQYF
.	13	.	TRBJ1-2	TRBV28	TGTGCCAGCACCACGGGGGGAGGGTATGGCTACACCTTC	CASTTGGGYGYTF
.	15	.	TRBJ1-3	TRBV19	TGTGCCAGTAGTATTGGATTGACAACTGGAAACACCATATATTTT	CASSIGLTTGNTIYF
.	13	.	TRBJ2-1	TRBV7-6	TGTGCCAGCAGCCCCGGACTAGACAGGGGCTCGTTCTTC	CASSPGLDRGSFF
TRBD2	13	.	TRBJ2-7	TRBV5-5	TGTGCCAGCAGCCGCGGGACTAGCGACGAGCAGTACTTC	CASSRGTSDEQYF
.	14	.	TRBJ2-3	TRBV7-2	TGTGCCAGCAGCTCAAGACAGGGCACAGATACGCAGTATTTT	CASSSRQGTDTQYF
.	12	.	TRBJ1-1	TRBV27	TGTGCCACGAGGGGGAGGGACACTGAAGCTTTCTTT	CATRGRDTEAFF
.	15	.	TRBJ2-7	TRBV5-1	TGCGCCAGCAGCCAAGGACTAATTAGCTCCTACGAGCAGTACTTC	CASSQGLISSYEQYF
.	13	once	TRBJ1-1	TRBV6-1	TGTGCCAGCAGTGATTCGGGGAGGACTGAAGCTTTCTTT	CASSDSGRTEAFF
TRBD2	16	.	TRBJ2-7	TRBV9	TGTGCCAGCAGCCCCGGTGGGGGGAGGGCCGCCTACGAGCAGTACTTC	CASSPGGGRAAYEQYF
.	16	.	TRBJ1-6	TRBV10-3	TGTGCCACAACACCTCAGGGATCCCTTGTCAATTCACCCCTCCACTTT	CATTPQGSLVNSPLHF
.	14	.	TRBJ1-2	TRBV7-2	TGTGCCAGCAGCTCCTGGCAGGGGACCTATGGCTACACCTTC	CASSSWQGTYGYTF
.	13	.	TRBJ2-1	TRBV28	TGTGCCAGCAGTCCCTTCCGGGACAATGAGCAGTTCTTC	CASSPFRDNEQFF
TRBD2	18	.	TRBJ2-3	TRBV5-4	TGTGCCAGCAGCTTTCTGACTAGCGGGAGGAGTAGGGGTCGAGGGCAGTATTTT	CASSFLTSGRSRGRGQYF
.	16	.	TRBJ2-1	TRBV11-2	TGTGCCAGCAACTTGGAGGAGGGAATTGTCTACAATGAGCAGTTCTTC	CASNLEEGIVYNEQFF
TRBD1	12	few	TRBJ1-2	TRBV29-1	TGCAGCGCGTCCGGGACAGGGGGCCCCCACACCTTC	CSASGTGGPHTF
TRBD2	18	.	TRBJ2-7	TRBV7-2	TGTGCCAGCAGCTTAGATGCTAGCGGGGGGATTAGCTCCTACGAGCAGTACTTC	CASSLDASGGISSYEQYF
TRBD1	18	.	TRBJ1-2	TRBV4-1	TGCGCCAGCAGCCAAGATTATTATAGGAGGGACAGCAACTATGGCTACACCTTC	CASSQDYYRRDSNYGYTF
TRBD1	16	.	TRBJ1-6	TRBV27	TGTGCCAGCAGTTTTGGCCGGGACAGGGGACGATCACCCCTCCACTTT	CASSFGRDRGRSPLHF